Following are 25 T cell receptor beta chains from one sample sequenced in a study of regulatory T cells in long-lasting Graves disease (dated by TCRdb to the early 2020s). The intended sense of this specimen's time point label: newly diagnosed GD, antithyroid drugs for less than 3 months. For both TCR sequencing and RNA sequencing, RNA was extracted from PBMCs using TRIzol. Libraries were built with multiplex PCR. Sequencing used an Illumina HiSeq 4000. CDR3 regions were amplified by Arm-PCR with iRepertoire HTBI primers to construct TCR beta libraries. Using fastp at Q25 and MiXCR, TCRdb reprocessed the public reads and kept productive beta chains. Every entry covers one CDR3 protein and lists the most common genes and DNA from its rows. This sample is represented by 440,000 or so distinct CDR3 sequences; 14% to 15% of them were singletons. The ten largest clones capture over 15% of the sample. These data are also associated with another study on T cells in Graves' hyperthyroidism and ophthalmopathy.

Specimen: peripheral blood mononuclear cells (PBMCs), collected at new diagnosis, from a patient treated with antithyroid drugs. The receptors were gathered from a woman aged 25 to 39 with Graves disease. Donor details come from another sample of the same person, matched by shared clones.

Regarding this clonotype: A read error is likely here: a far larger clone is one base away. The chain combines TRBV6-2 or TRBV6-3 with TRBJ1-1; no definite D call. The germline V gene has CDR1 MNHEY and CDR2 SVGEGT. The CDR3 runs to 13 residues. This CDR3 is CASSDGLNTEALF. The CDR3 coding sequence is TGTGCCAGCAGTGATGGGTTGAACACTGAAGCTCTCTTT.

At least ten counts were recorded for this clonotype. This sequence joins TRBV7-9 and TRBJ2-1; TRBD2 matches 8 bases. Looked up from germline, CDR1 is SEHNR and CDR2 is FQNEAQ (reference sequence). V was pared by 1 base and J by 7 bases, with 3 bases of the junction left unmatched. This CDR3 is 14 amino acids long. The CDR3 coding sequence is TGTGCCAGCAGCTTAGTGGGACTAGTGAATGAGCAGTTCTTC. Protein product: CASSLVGLVNEQFF.

This clonotype was seen more than once but under ten times. The gene calls are TRBV5-1 and TRBJ1-5; D gene unclear. Trimming left V 0 bases short and J 1 base short, with 8 bases between. CDR1 and CDR2 (germline): SGHRS, YFSETQ. This CDR3 contains 15 residues. The CDR3 here is CASSLGPESNQPQHF. Here the CDR3 DNA reads TGCGCCAGCAGCTTGGGCCCTGAGAGCAATCAGCCCCAGCATTTT.

This clonotype was seen a few times. This sequence joins TRBV27 and TRBJ1-5; weak D call: TRBD1 (6 bases). CDR3 size: 16 residues. The germline CDR1 and CDR2 sequences are MNHEY and SMNVEV (reference sequence). V lost 8 bases to trimming and J lost 3 bases, with 20 bases between them. The CDR3 DNA follows: TGTGCCAGCGGGTCTTCGATAACAGGGCTCAATCAGCCCCAGCATTTT. Translating it yields CASGSSITGLNQPQHF.

The gene calls are TRBV7-2 and TRBJ2-4; perhaps TRBD2 as D (6 bases). CDR3 length equals 15 residues. CDR1 and CDR2 from the germline V gene are SGHTA and FQGNSA. Trimming removed 3 bases from V and 3 bases from J, with 12 bases in between. CDR3: CASSFAGGNKNIQYF. The CDR3 nucleotides are TGTGCCAGCAGCTTTGCAGGCGGGAACAAAAACATTCAGTACTTC. The variable domain in full, with the rest retrieved from reference TRBV7-2 and TRBJ2-4, is GAGVSQSPSNKVTEKGKDVELRCDPISGHTALYWYRQSLGQGLEFLIYFQGNSAPDKSGLPSDRFSAERTGGSVSTLTIQRTQQEDSAVYLCASSFAGGNKNIQYFGAGTRLSVL.

This clonotype appeared many times. The chain uses TRBV9 and TRBJ2-5, with 9 bases identical to TRBD1. The CDR3 covers 16 residues. Germline values: CDR1 SGDLS, CDR2 YYNGEE. J was trimmed by 4 bases and V by 4 bases; bases with no gene match: 11. The CDR3 bases are TGTGCCAGCAGCCCCAGCGCACAGGGGGCACGAGAGACCCAGTACTTC. Residues: CASSPSAQGARETQYF.

This clonotype was seen repeatedly, ten times or more. CDR3 loop: CASSPTGTRSAKNIQYF. As DNA, the CDR3 is TGTGCCAGCAGCCCAACCGGGACTAGGTCTGCCAAAAACATTCAGTACTTC. The chain has TRBV27 and TRBJ2-4, with TRBD2 identical over 8 bases. V shed 6 bases and J 1 base; nucleotides not matched to a gene: 11. The CDR3 has 17 residues. In germline, CDR1 is MNHEY, CDR2 SMNVEV (reference sequence).

Notes on this clonotype: A much bigger clone sits one base away, suggesting this may be a read error. The CDR3 loop reads CSAHSRDSRYEQFF. In DNA form, the CDR3 reads TGCAGTGCGCATAGCCGGGACAGCCGCTACGAGCAGTTCTTC. The chain couples TRBV20-1 to TRBJ2-1; 7 bases are a match to TRBD1. V shed 6 bases and J 10 bases; nucleotides not matched to a gene: 15. This CDR3 spans 14 amino acids. Germline CDR1 is DFQATT and CDR2 is SNEGSKA (reference sequence).

This clonotype has ten or more counts. The rearrangement links TRBV20-1 to TRBJ2-5, with 9 bases fitting TRBD2. Germline CDR1 is DFQATT and CDR2 is SNEGSKA (reference sequence). The CDR3 sequence is 14 residues long. The V segment lost 6 bases and the J segment 2 bases; nucleotides outside the gene matches: 7. The CDR3 protein is CSAPGTSFQETQYF. The CDR3 DNA is TGCAGTGCGCCCGGGACTAGCTTTCAAGAGACCCAGTACTTC.

This clonotype was counted many times. The chain uses TRBV7-3 and TRBJ2-7; D tentatively fits TRBD1 or TRBD2 (5 bases each). CDR3 length: 14 residues. The V end was cut by 6 bases, the J end by 0 bases, with 12 bases between. Germline V gives CDR1 SGHTA, CDR2 FQGTGA. CDR3 protein: CASRAGTVSYEQYF. CDR3 nucleotide sequence: TGTGCCAGCAGGGCCGGGACGGTCTCCTACGAGCAGTACTTC.

This clonotype was recorded at least ten times. The rearrangement uses TRBV2 and TRBJ2-1; D tentatively fits TRBD1 or TRBD2 (5 bases each). Between the trimmed V and J ends, which lost 7 bases and 8 bases, there was a span of 9 bases. The CDR3 contains 11 residues. Germline CDR1 is SNHLY and CDR2 is FYNNEI. CDR3 in DNA: TGTGCCAGCAACGAGGGGCATGAGCAGTTCTTC. Translation gives CASNEGHEQFF.

The chain uses TRBV27 and TRBJ2-7; 10 bases map to TRBD2. CDR3 length equals 14 residues. CDR1 and CDR2 from the germline V gene are MNHEY and SMNVEV (reference sequence). Trimming removed 6 bases from V and 2 bases from J; junction bases left unmatched: 4. This CDR3 is CASSFSGRTYEQYF. The CDR3 DNA reads as TGTGCCAGCAGCTTTAGCGGGAGGACCTACGAGCAGTACTTC.

This clonotype appeared many times. The CDR3 loop is CASGLGNTEAFF. CDR3 bases: TGTGCTAGTGGTTTGGGTAACACTGAAGCTTTCTTT. The V gene is TRBV12-5, the J gene TRBJ1-1; D is unresolved. There are 12 residues in the CDR3. V lost 1 base and J lost 2, with 2 bases in between. Germline V gene lookup returns CDR1 LGHNT and CDR2 FRNRAP.

The rearrangement uses TRBV29-1 and TRBJ2-2; weak D call: TRBD2 (8 bases). From germline, CDR1 is SQVTM and CDR2 ANQGSEA. V was clipped by 5 bases and J by 3 bases, with 19 bases between them. The CDR3 runs 16 residues. Here the CDR3 reads CSVQGGAGEDTGELFF. The CDR3 DNA reads TGCAGCGTTCAGGGGGGAGCGGGAGAGGACACCGGGGAGCTGTTTTTT.

This clonotype was counted many times. V is TRBV10-1 and J is TRBJ1-1; D is possibly TRBD1 (5 bases). The CDR3 loop spans 19 amino acids. The germline V gene encodes CDR1 WNHNN and CDR2 SYGVQD (reference sequence). The V end lost 0 bases, the J end lost 2 bases, and 22 bases lay between the germline ends. CDR3 amino acids: CASSESLFRRDGRNTEAFF. The CDR3 DNA sequence: TGCGCCAGCAGTGAGTCTTTGTTTCGTCGGGACGGGAGAAACACTGAAGCTTTCTTT.

This clonotype was picked up a small number of times. V usage is TRBV19 and J usage is TRBJ2-7; TRBD1 aligns across 10 bases. CDR1 is LNHDA and CDR2 is SQIVND in the germline V gene (reference sequence). CDR3 length equals 16 residues. V gave up 3 bases and J gave up 0 bases; unmatched junction bases: 5. The CDR3, as DNA: TGTGCCAGTAGTATGGTCCGACAGGGGGCCTCCTACGAGCAGTACTTC. Residues: CASSMVRQGASYEQYF.

This clonotype was seen only a few times. The rearrangement uses TRBV9 and TRBJ1-2; no firm D call. CDR1 is SGDLS and CDR2 is YYNGEE in the germline V gene. The CDR3 runs 15 residues. The V end was cut by 3 bases, the J end by 5 bases, with 17 bases between. CDR3 region: CASSGAGKEGYGYTF. CDR3 nucleotides: TGTGCCAGCAGCGGCGCCGGGAAAGAAGGGTATGGCTACACCTTC.

On this clonotype itself: Possible read error: a much larger clone is one base away. The chain couples TRBV20-1 to TRBJ2-1; D is uncertain. This CDR3 is 14 amino acids long. Trimming left V 4 bases short and J 10 bases short, with 20 bases between. Per germline, CDR1 DFQATT and CDR2 SNEGSKA (reference sequence). The CDR3 bases are TGCAGTGCTACGGACCGAACCGCCCCCTACGAGCAGTTCTTC. Translated, it gives CSATDRTAPYEQFF.

In its sample, this clonotype was seen many times. The chain joins TRBV24-1 to TRBJ2-2; 7 positions match TRBD2. This CDR3 region has 13 residues. The germline gives CDR1 KGHDR, CDR2 SFDVKD. Losses at the gene ends were 8 bases for V and 1 base for J; bases not matched to a gene: 0. The CDR3 coding sequence is TGTGCCACCAAGCGGGGGAACACCGGGGAGCTGTTTTTT. Translation gives CATKRGNTGELFF.

This clonotype was seen many times. This rearrangement joins TRBV24-1 to TRBJ2-7; 8 nucleotides align to TRBD2. From germline, CDR1 is KGHDR and CDR2 SFDVKD. The CDR3 contains 15 residues. The ends lost 4 bases at V and 5 bases at J; junction bases unmatched: 9. CDR3 DNA: TGTGCCACCAGTGAACCCACCAGCGGGAGCAACGAGCAGTACTTC. Encoded protein: CATSEPTSGSNEQYF.

V usage is TRBV28 and J usage is TRBJ2-1; 11 bases map to TRBD2. V trimming: 6 bases; J trimming: 5 bases; junction bases outside the gene matches: 6. CDR1 is MDHEN and CDR2 is SYDVKM in the germline V gene. This CDR3 is 15 amino acids long. The CDR3 here is CASSGEGLADNEQFF. CDR3 sequence (DNA): TGTGCCAGCAGCGGGGAGGGACTAGCGGACAATGAGCAGTTCTTC.

This clonotype was counted between two and nine times. The chain uses TRBV7-9 and TRBJ2-2; D ambiguous. This CDR3 contains 16 residues. Trimming removed 5 bases at V and 1 base at J, with 14 bases between. The germline V gene has CDR1 SEHNR and CDR2 FQNEAQ (reference sequence). The CDR3 here is CASSPIVWENTGELFF. The CDR3 nucleotides are TGTGCCAGCAGCCCGATTGTTTGGGAGAACACCGGGGAGCTGTTTTTT. Complete variable domain (other parts from reference TRBV7-9 and TRBJ2-2): DTGVSQNPRHKITKRGQNVTFRCDPISEHNRLYWYRQTLGQGPEFLTYFQNEAQLEKSRLLSDRFSAERPKGSFSTLEIQRTEQGDSAMYLCASSPIVWENTGELFFGEGSRLTVL.

This clonotype was recorded at least ten times. The V gene is TRBV28, the J gene TRBJ2-1; 15 bases line up with TRBD2. Germline CDR1 and CDR2: MDHEN and SYDVKM. J lost 4 bases, V lost 2 bases, and 3 bases had no gene match. This CDR3 spans 17 amino acids. The CDR3 sequence: CASSLGLAGGGYNEQFF. CDR3 DNA: TGTGCCAGCAGTTTAGGACTAGCGGGAGGGGGGTACAATGAGCAGTTCTTC.

The rearrangement uses TRBV12-3 or TRBV12-4 and TRBJ2-3; the match to TRBD2 covers 10 bases. There are 16 residues in the CDR3. V lost 7 bases and J lost 2; bases outside the gene matches: 9. The CDR3 protein is CASTKVLAGDTDTQYF. In DNA form, the CDR3 reads TGTGCCAGCACCAAGGTGCTAGCGGGAGACACAGATACGCAGTATTTT.

This clonotype has more than one count but fewer than ten. The chain recombines TRBV20-1 with TRBJ2-1, with 9 bases fitting TRBD2. The J call could be wrong; TRBJ2-5 is a better fit for the DNA end. CDR1 and CDR2 from the germline V gene are DFQATT and SNEGSKA (reference sequence). The CDR3 is 16 amino acids. The CDR3 nucleotides are TGCAGTGCTAGAGATCGGAAGCGGGAGGCGGGGGGGACCCAGTACTTC. Protein: CSARDRKREAGGTQYF.